This T cell receptor (beta chain) is drawn from a study of blood T cell repertoires in COVID-19 (dated by TCRdb to about 2020). Regarding the study in general: The collaborator samples originated in the United States, Italy and Spain and spanned the acute and convalescent phases of COVID-19. Where available, HLA class I and class II types were taken from metadata supplied by the sample provider and were not determined by assay-based typing. A freely available public database, intended as a resource for researchers studying the immune response to SARS-CoV-2, is where the repertoires were released. The material from the prospective study consisted of cDNA or gDNA derived from T cells, B-cell-depleted T cells, or PBMCs. The dataset comprised deeply sampled blood TCRbeta repertoires from subjects exposed to, actively infected with, or recovered from COVID-19. The sample metadata nearly always contained a de-identified subject ID, COVID-19 status, age in years and sex. The samples were drawn from two sources: the first 160 participants of the ongoing ImmuneRACE study, and about 1,300 subjects contributed by 6 global collaborators.

CDR1 LGHNA and CDR2 YSLEER were looked up in the germline V gene. V is pared back by 2 bases and J by 6 bases, with 7 bases lying between the germline termini. From the cysteine through the phenylalanine, the CDR3 covers 13 amino acids. The only DNA kept is the CDR3, 39 bases in frame from the first base. The research as a whole found: The amount of clinical and demographic metadata varied by source and participant and was provided uncurated.

For this clone: The antigen it binds to is not known. No quality values exist for individual bases; no much larger clone is one base distant.

Each collaborating institution followed its own protocols to collect whole blood in K2EDTA tubes. For TCRbeta analysis, collaborator samples were shipped as frozen whole blood, as isolated PBMCs, or as DNA extracted from either sample type. The immunoSEQ Assay, a bias-controlled multiplex PCR, was used to amplify TCRbeta CDR3 regions from genomic DNA. As for the original processing: The number of nucleated cells in each sample was estimated from the amplification of reference gene primers within the assay. To quantify the absolute abundance of each unique TCRbeta CDR3 rearrangement, sequence reads were collapsed and filtered. For each sample, productive Simpson clonality was calculated as the square root of Simpson's diversity index across productive rearrangements. Not all clones reach the TCRdb copy of this immuneACCESS table, which keeps in-frame sequences only. Checked studies attribute under half of the gap to unresolved V genes and leave the rest unexplained. The DNA gave D and trimming, while V, J and clone size come from that table. This sample has more than 45,000 clones in its table, and about nine tenths of those were observed once. About 1.5% of the sample belongs to the ten largest clones.

The sequence is built from TRBV4-3 and TRBJ2-2, and possibly TRBD2, on 6 matching bases. The source is a man between 60 and 75 years old with acute or convalescent COVID-19. Sequencing was performed on peripheral blood. The sequence in DNA is TGCGCCAGCAGCCAAAAGCGGGCCGGGGAGCTGTTTTTT. Its translation is CASSQKRAGELFF.